This TCR beta chain is drawn from a study of blood T cell repertoires in COVID-19. As for the study in general: Collection of acute and convalescent COVID-19 samples took place in the United States, Italy and Spain. In each case, the material was cDNA or gDNA derived from T cells, B-cell-depleted T cells, or PBMCs.

The CDR3 spans 14 residues. The ends were cut back, 4 bases at V and 0 bases at J, with 9 bases in the middle. Germline-derived CDR1 and CDR2 are LGHNA and YSLEER. In the original analysis: Researchers report that nucleated cell counts were estimated from reference gene primer amplification. Assay: immunoSEQ multiplex PCR; the TCRdb copy retains only in-frame clones and omits some. The V and J calls and clone size come from that table; D and trimming were worked out from the DNA. The sample carries hundreds of thousands of clones, 70% to 90% recorded once. Sequenced material: peripheral blood. The sequence derives from a woman aged 18-29 years who had recovered from COVID-19. The rearrangement links TRBV4-3 to TRBJ1-1; possibly TRBD1 for D (6 bases). CDR3 nucleotide sequence: TGCGCCAGCAGCCCGGGACATATGAACACTGAAGCTTTCTTT. It is translated as CASSPGHMNTEAFF.